The 16 T cell receptor beta chains below were found in one sample sequenced in a study of T cells in narcolepsy. Here immunoSEQ multiplex PCR was the method, and the copy in TCRdb shows in-frame clones only, minus some. Altogether about 24,000 clones are present, 70% to 90% being singletons, with the ten largest covering 9.5% to 13%. Material for sequencing was memory (CD45RA-) CD4+ T cells from blood. The receptors here all came from a human donor in good health.

V is TRBV4-2 and J is TRBJ2-7; TRBD2 matches 8 bases. Trimming cost V 5 bases and J 5 bases; bases outside gene matches: 8. The CDR3 consists of 14 residues. Germline CDR1 and CDR2: LGHNA and YNFKEQ. The CDR3 nucleotides read TGTGCCAGCAGCTTAGCAGCGGGAGCGAACGAGCAGTACTTC. Translating gives CASSLAAGANEQYF.

This rearrangement joins TRBV27 to TRBJ1-5; TRBD1 aligns across 8 bases. V dropped 4 bases and J dropped 5; count of bases not matched to a gene: 10. The CDR3 loop spans 16 amino acids. In germline, CDR1 is MNHEY, CDR2 SMNVEV (reference sequence). CDR3 region: CASSSRTGLWDQPQHF. For the CDR3, the DNA is TGTGCCAGCAGTTCCAGGACAGGGCTGTGGGATCAGCCCCAGCATTTT.

The V gene is TRBV10-3, the J gene TRBJ1-1; D ambiguous. Trimming pared 10 bases from V and 11 bases from J, leaving 17 bases between. Germline CDR1 is ENHRY and CDR2 is SYGVKD. CDR3 length: 11 amino acids. The CDR3 coding sequence is TGTGCCACCTTGGACGGTGGGAACGCTTTCTTT. This sequence encodes CATLDGGNAFF.

This clone showed up just a few times. CDR3 amino acids: CASSWGGQGAQEQYF. CDR3 coding DNA: TGTGCCAGCAGCTGGGGGGGACAGGGGGCACAAGAGCAGTACTTC. The rearrangement joins TRBV6-5 to TRBJ2-7; 12 positions agree with TRBD1. Losses at the gene ends were 6 bases for V and 7 bases for J; bases not matched to a gene: 10. CDR1 MNHEY and CDR2 SVGAGI come from the germline V gene. The CDR3 has 15 amino acids.

The chain couples TRBV19 to TRBJ2-2; 10 bases are a match to TRBD2. This CDR3 is 23 amino acids long. Looked up from germline, CDR1 is LNHDA and CDR2 is SQIVND (reference sequence). V shed 2 bases and J 6 bases; nucleotides not matched to a gene: 27. The CDR3 DNA is TGTGCCAGTAGTATACGACCCGGGTTAGCGGGAGGCCTCTTCGGTCTTTCCCCCGGGGAGCTGTTTTTT. This translates into CASSIRPGLAGGLFGLSPGELFF.

The chain combines TRBV5-1 with TRBJ2-3; 12 bases are shared with TRBD2. This CDR3 is built from 15 residues. Germline assignment: CDR1 SGHRS and CDR2 YFSETQ. Germline trimming cut 4 bases from V and 2 bases from J; bases unmatched to any gene: 2. Written as DNA, the CDR3 is TGCGCCAGCAGCGGACTAGCGGGACACACAGATACGCAGTATTTT. Encoded protein: CASSGLAGHTDTQYF.

The genes are TRBV5-1 and TRBJ2-7; no definite D call. The CDR3 runs 13 residues. Trimming removed 0 bases at V and 6 bases at J, with 10 bases between. Germline V gives CDR1 SGHRS, CDR2 YFSETQ. The CDR3 sequence is CASSLAGVSEQYF. In nucleotides, the CDR3 is TGCGCCAGCAGCTTGGCGGGCGTTTCCGAGCAGTACTTC.

The chain combines TRBV27 with TRBJ2-1, with 13 bases fitting TRBD2. CDR3 length: 17 amino acids. Trimming took 6 bases from V and 10 from J; bases not matched to a gene: 15. The germline V gene has CDR1 MNHEY and CDR2 SMNVEV (reference sequence). CDR3 coding DNA: TGTGCCAGCAGCCCCCGGGGGACTAGCGGGATACCAAGGGAGCAGTTCTTC. The encoded protein is CASSPRGTSGIPREQFF.

The chain joins TRBV28 to TRBJ1-2; no firm D call. Germline CDR1 is MDHEN and CDR2 is SYDVKM. Trimming shortened V by 7 bases and J by 5 bases, and 14 bases separated the two germline ends. The CDR3 extends over 13 amino acids. The CDR3 DNA is TGTGCCAGCACCCCCCCACTTTATTATGGCTACACCTTC. Translation: CASTPPLYYGYTF.

The V gene is TRBV10-3, the J gene TRBJ1-1, with D uncertain. In germline, CDR1 is ENHRY, CDR2 SYGVKD. V gave up 0 bases and J gave up 1 base, with 6 bases separating them. The CDR3 totals 14 residues. DNA of the CDR3: TGTGCCATCAGTGAGTCGCGTGGGAACACTGAAGCTTTCTTT. Translated: CAISESRGNTEAFF.

The chain joins TRBV30 to TRBJ1-5; D might be TRBD1 (6 bases). The CDR3 is 17 residues long. The V end lost 0 bases, the J end lost 6 bases, and 21 bases lay between the germline ends. Germline CDR1 is GTSNPN and CDR2 is SVGIG (reference sequence). CDR3 nucleotide sequence: TGTGCCTGGAGTGTACGGGGGGGCAATCTATATCGTCAGCCCCAGCATTTT. Protein sequence: CAWSVRGGNLYRQPQHF. Full variable domain (remainder filled in from reference TRBV30 and TRBJ1-5): SQTIHQWPATLVQPVGSPLSLECTVEGTSNPNLYWYRQAAGRGLQLLFYSVGIGQISSEVPQNLSASRPQDRQFILSSKKLLLSDSGFYLCAWSVRGGNLYRQPQHFGDGTRLSIL.

The chain employs TRBV18 and TRBJ2-7; the match to TRBD1 covers 12 bases. The junction had 5 bases not matched to a gene; V was cut back by 0 bases and J by 2 bases. CDR3 length: 17 residues. Germline values: CDR1 KGHSH, CDR2 LQKENI. CDR3 in amino acids: CASSPPPGQGAPYEQYF. Here the CDR3 DNA reads TGTGCCAGCTCACCACCCCCGGGACAGGGGGCACCCTACGAGCAGTACTTC.

This chain joins TRBV6-5 and TRBJ1-1; D is undetermined. Per the germline V gene, CDR1 is MNHEY and CDR2 is SVGAGI. V lost 5 bases, J lost 0 bases, and 10 bases lay in between. The CDR3 loop spans 14 amino acids. The CDR3, as DNA: TGTGCCAGCAGTGAACGGTATATGAACACTGAAGCTTTCTTT. It yields the protein CASSERYMNTEAFF.

V gene TRBV6-5 combines with J gene TRBJ1-1, with 12 bases matching TRBD1. This CDR3 region has 13 residues. The germline gives CDR1 MNHEY, CDR2 SVGAGI. With V trimmed by 7 bases and J by 7 bases, 4 bases remained unmatched. CDR3 protein: CASTGTGGLEAFF. In DNA form, the CDR3 reads TGTGCCAGCACTGGGACAGGGGGCCTTGAAGCTTTCTTT.

The V and J genes are TRBV10-3 and TRBJ2-7; TRBD1 matches 11 bases. The germline gives CDR1 ENHRY, CDR2 SYGVKD. CDR3 length: 14 amino acids. Trimming at V came to 5 bases and at J to 3 bases, leaving 3 bases not matched to a gene. In DNA, the CDR3 is TGTGCCATCAGTCCCGGGACAGGGGGCTACGAGCAGTACTTC. Its translation is CAISPGTGGYEQYF.

The J gene is TRBJ1-2, the V gene TRBV14; D is ambiguous. CDR1 and CDR2 from the germline V gene are SGHDN and FVKESK. Between the trimmed V and J ends, which lost 3 bases and 2 bases, there was a span of 7 bases. The CDR3 has 13 residues. The CDR3 loop reads CASSQQPNYGYTF. The CDR3 DNA sequence: TGTGCCAGCAGCCAGCAGCCAAACTATGGCTACACCTTC.